This TCR beta chain emerged from a study of cytomegalovirus exposure and HLA in healthy donors. Vbeta (60) and Jbeta (13) primers were used in the PCR. Repertoires were generated with immunoSEQ multiplex PCR, while TCRdb's copy carries only in-frame clones and drops some. The sample shows under 250,000 clones, approximately 85% of them seen only once. The receptor's source is a girl aged 2 to 10 in good health and CMV-seronegative. Sequenced input: PBMCs.

The CDR3 loop is CASSFRAGLYEQYF. In DNA, the CDR3 is TGTGCCAGCAGTTTTCGAGCGGGACTATACGAGCAGTACTTC. The chain joins TRBV27 to TRBJ2-7; 7 nucleotides match TRBD2. The CDR3 is made up of 14 amino acids. Germline CDR1 reads MNHEY; CDR2 reads SMNVEV (reference sequence). V shed 3 bases and J 4 bases; nucleotides not matched to a gene: 6.